This T cell receptor beta chain originates from a study of blood T cell repertoires in COVID-19. For the study at large: The study drew acute and convalescent COVID-19 samples from the United States, Italy and Spain. PBMCs, B-cell-depleted T cells, or T cells were the source of the cDNA or gDNA that made up the material.

As processed by the authors: For nucleated cells, counts were estimated from reference gene primer amplification. This table comes from immunoSEQ multiplex PCR, and its TCRdb copy is limited to in-frame clones, with some not included. The V and J calls and the clone size are those of that table, but D and trimming were determined from the DNA. The top ten clones hold around 3% of a sample with 200,000 to 250,000 clones, about four fifths of them seen once. V shed 5 bases, J shed 5 bases, and the junction held 17 bases outside the gene matches. In germline, CDR1 is MGHRA, CDR2 YSYEKL. The CDR3 consists of 17 residues.

The clonotype comes from a woman in her 30s who had recovered from COVID-19. The chain recombines TRBV4-1 with TRBJ2-5; 7 nucleotides agree with TRBD2. The sample taken for sequencing was peripheral blood. CDR3 DNA sequence: TGCGCCAGCAGCTCCTGGGAGGGGAGAAAGCTCCAGGAGACCCAGTACTTC. Translating gives CASSSWEGRKLQETQYF.